Below, 16 T cell receptor beta chains from the same sample are listed, as sequenced in a study of cytomegalovirus exposure and HLA in healthy donors. Researchers ran the PCR with 60 Vbeta and 13 Jbeta primers. TCRdb's table, derived via immunoSEQ multiplex PCR, lists solely in-frame clones and lacks some. The sample lists tens of thousands of clones, over 60% seen once, with more than 5% in the top ten. The sequenced material came from PBMCs. All receptors derive from a boy aged 5-17 years in good health and CMV-seropositive.

This clone has only a few counts. As DNA, the CDR3 is TGTGCCAGCTCACCACCTTCCAGATTATTCAATGAGCAGTTCTTC. Its translation is CASSPPSRLFNEQFF. The chain is built from TRBV18 and TRBJ2-1; D is ambiguous. CDR1 is KGHSH and CDR2 is LQKENI in the germline V gene. The CDR3 is 15 residues long. Trimming stripped 0 bases from V and 6 bases from J, with 12 bases between.

This clone was picked up one time. The chain employs TRBV9 and TRBJ1-4; a possible D gene is TRBD1 (6 bases). Germline loops: CDR1 SGDLS, CDR2 YYNGEE. This CDR3 is 17 amino acids long. V lost 3 bases and J lost 4, with 19 bases in between. For the CDR3, the DNA is TGTGCCAGCAGCGCGCGTTCGGACAGACTTTTTAATGAAAAACTGTTTTTT. This translates into CASSARSDRLFNEKLFF.

The chain uses TRBV30 and TRBJ2-7; 7 positions match TRBD1. CDR1 is GTSNPN and CDR2 is SVGIG in the germline V gene (reference sequence). The CDR3 length is 14 residues. The junction had 7 bases not matched to a gene; V was cut back by 5 bases and J by 0 bases. DNA for the CDR3: TGTGCCTGGGGACGGGGACAGCCCTCCTACGAGCAGTACTTC. Its translation: CAWGRGQPSYEQYF.

The rearrangement links TRBV29-1 to TRBJ1-2, with 9 positions matching TRBD1. This CDR3 contains 14 residues. Germline CDR1 SQVTM, CDR2 ANQGSEA. Germline trimming cut 6 bases from V and 3 bases from J; bases unmatched to any gene: 8. CDR3 in amino acids: CSVASGTGYYGYTF. DNA for the CDR3: TGCAGCGTGGCTTCCGGGACAGGGTACTATGGCTACACCTTC.

This clone was counted a few times. J is TRBJ1-6 and V is TRBV6-5; 10 bases fit TRBD1. V lost 3 bases and J lost 10; bases outside the gene matches: 6. This CDR3 contains 15 residues. Per germline, CDR1 MNHEY and CDR2 SVGAGI. CDR3 sequence (DNA): TGTGCCAGCAGTTATGGGGGGACAGGGGAATCACCCCTCCACTTT. It encodes CASSYGGTGESPLHF.

The chain combines TRBV5-4 with TRBJ2-7; the match to TRBD1 covers 7 bases. Germline values: CDR1 SGHNT, CDR2 YYREEE (reference sequence). V was pared by 0 bases and J by 2 bases, with 5 bases of the junction left unmatched. This CDR3 is 15 amino acids long. The CDR3 loop reads CASSLAGDRPYEQYF. The CDR3 nucleotides read TGTGCCAGCAGCTTGGCTGGGGACAGACCCTACGAGCAGTACTTC.

This chain joins TRBV9 and TRBJ1-1; 9 nucleotides line up with TRBD1. Germline CDR1 and CDR2: SGDLS and YYNGEE. The CDR3 is 13 residues long. V lost 4 bases, J lost 4 bases, and 2 bases stayed unmatched. The CDR3 is CASSQGQGTEAFF. The DNA of the CDR3 is TGTGCCAGCAGCCAGGGACAGGGCACTGAAGCTTTCTTT.

The genes are TRBV5-1 and TRBJ2-2, with D tentatively TRBD1 (6 bases). This CDR3 comprises 16 residues. Germline-derived CDR1 and CDR2 are SGHRS and YFSETQ. V dropped 0 bases and J dropped 2 bases, with 11 bases sitting between them. CDR3 protein: CASSLDRDLNTGELFF. The CDR3 DNA reads as TGCGCCAGCAGCTTGGACAGGGACCTAAACACCGGGGAGCTGTTTTTT.

The V call is TRBV2, the J call TRBJ2-2, with D perhaps matching TRBD1 (6 bases). The CDR3 runs to 17 residues. The V gene lost 8 bases and the J gene lost 1 base, with 20 bases spanning the gap. Per the germline V gene, CDR1 is SNHLY and CDR2 is FYNNEI. DNA for the CDR3: TGTGCCAGCTCAGGACAGAGAATAACTCTGAACACCGGGGAGCTGTTTTTT. Protein product: CASSGQRITLNTGELFF.

V usage is TRBV7-3 and J usage is TRBJ2-3; 8 bases are shared with TRBD1. CDR1 SGHTA and CDR2 FQGTGA come from the germline V gene. The V segment lost 5 bases and the J segment 1 base; nucleotides outside the gene matches: 2. This CDR3 is built from 14 residues. CDR3 nucleotide sequence: TGTGCCAGCAGCCAGGGACAGGGCACAGATACGCAGTATTTT. Translated: CASSQGQGTDTQYF. Full variable domain (rest looked up from reference TRBV7-3 and TRBJ2-3): GAGVSQTPSNKVTEKGKYVELRCDPISGHTALYWYRQSLGQGPEFLIYFQGTGAADDSGLPNDRFFAVRPEGSVSTLKIQRTERGDSAVYLCASSQGQGTDTQYFGPGTRLTVL.

The chain recombines TRBV7-2 with TRBJ1-2, with D maybe TRBD1 (5 bases). Trimming removed 2 bases from V and 5 bases from J, with 18 bases in between. CDR3 length: 16 amino acids. CDR1 is SGHTA, CDR2 FQGNSA, per germline. The CDR3 reads CASSLKGLEGKYGYTF. Written as DNA, the CDR3 is TGTGCCAGCAGCTTAAAGGGACTGGAGGGGAAATATGGCTACACCTTC.

This clone has just a few counts. At one end the junction does not follow the germline gene, possibly because of a read error. The chain is built from TRBV7-9 and TRBJ2-3; 8 bases are a match to TRBD1. Germline V CDR1 and CDR2: SEHNR, FQNEAQ (reference sequence). This CDR3 spans 12 amino acids. This CDR3 reads CSSSDRGGTQYF. The CDR3 nucleotides read TGTTCCAGCAGTGACAGGGGTGGTACGCAGTATTTT. The variable domain in full, with the rest retrieved from reference TRBV7-9 and TRBJ2-3, is DTGVSQNPRHKITKRGQNVTFRCDPISEHNRLYWYRQTLGQGPEFLTYFQNEAQLEKSRLLSDRFSAERPKGSFSTLEIQRTEQGDSAMYLCSSSDRGGTQYFGPGTRLTVL.

There are a few counts of this clone. The CDR3 is CASSQSRGVSGYTF. CDR3 bases: TGCGCCAGCAGCCAATCGCGGGGGGTTTCTGGCTACACCTTC. The rearrangement uses TRBV4-3 and TRBJ1-2; D possibly corresponds to TRBD1 (5 bases). Germline CDR1 and CDR2: LGHNA and YSLEER. CDR3 size: 14 residues. V was pared by 2 bases and J by 7 bases, with 14 bases between.

CDR3 DNA sequence: TGTGCCAGCAGCTCGAGCGGGACCCACCTCCCCGAGCAGTACTTC. Its translation: CASSSSGTHLPEQYF. The chain links TRBV7-9 to TRBJ2-7; 7 bases line up with TRBD2. This CDR3 region has 15 residues. Germline V gene lookup returns CDR1 SEHNR and CDR2 FQNEAQ (reference sequence). With 4 bases clipped from V and 6 bases from J, the junction kept 12 bases outside the gene matches.

This CDR3 is CASSPPQGEKAFF. Here the CDR3 DNA reads TGTGCCAGCAGCCCTCCACAGGGGGAGAAAGCTTTCTTT. The chain couples TRBV7-9 to TRBJ1-1; 8 bases are shared with TRBD1. V was pared by 5 bases and J by 9 bases, with 8 bases of the junction left unmatched. Germline V gives CDR1 SEHNR, CDR2 FQNEAQ (reference sequence). The length of the CDR3 is 13 residues.

This clone was detected only a few times. The chain joins TRBV2 to TRBJ2-1; a possible D gene is TRBD2 (5 bases). CDR1 is SNHLY, CDR2 FYNNEI, per germline. The CDR3 has 14 residues. The ends were cut back, 1 base at V and 8 bases at J, with 12 bases in the middle. Here the CDR3 DNA reads TGTGCCAGCAGTGAAGGGCCGGGAAATGATGAGCAGTTCTTC. It is translated as CASSEGPGNDEQFF.